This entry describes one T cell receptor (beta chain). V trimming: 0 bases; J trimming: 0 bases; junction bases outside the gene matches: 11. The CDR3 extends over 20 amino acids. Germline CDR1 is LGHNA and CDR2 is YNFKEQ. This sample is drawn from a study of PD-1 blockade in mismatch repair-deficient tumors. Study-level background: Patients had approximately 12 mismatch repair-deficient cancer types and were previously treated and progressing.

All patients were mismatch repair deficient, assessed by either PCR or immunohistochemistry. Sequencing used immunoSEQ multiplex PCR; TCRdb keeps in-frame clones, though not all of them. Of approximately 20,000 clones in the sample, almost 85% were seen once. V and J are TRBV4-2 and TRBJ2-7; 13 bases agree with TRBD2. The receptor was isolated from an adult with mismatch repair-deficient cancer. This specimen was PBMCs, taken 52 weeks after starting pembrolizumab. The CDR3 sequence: CASSQDPGTSGAPSSYEQYF. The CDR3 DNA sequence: TGTGCCAGCAGCCAAGATCCAGGGACTAGCGGGGCGCCGAGCTCCTACGAGCAGTACTTC.